The clone carrying this TCR beta chain showed up just a few times. This entry is derived from a study of T cells of healthy individuals. In TCRdb, the 5' RACE reads were re-called with MiXCR into one record per CDR3 protein. The table lists around 63,000 distinct CDR3 sequences, around 15% of them singletons. The origin of this receptor is a human donor in good health.

CDR3 DNA: TGCGCCAGCAGCCAAGAAAGAGGGCTAGCGGGGCCGGAGGGGGAGCTGTTTTTT. Translated, it gives CASSQERGLAGPEGELFF. The chain is built from TRBV4-1 and TRBJ2-2, with 9 bases identical to TRBD2. V shed 0 bases, J shed 8 bases, and the junction held 13 bases outside the gene matches. CDR1 MGHRA and CDR2 YSYEKL come from the germline V gene. This CDR3 region has 18 residues.